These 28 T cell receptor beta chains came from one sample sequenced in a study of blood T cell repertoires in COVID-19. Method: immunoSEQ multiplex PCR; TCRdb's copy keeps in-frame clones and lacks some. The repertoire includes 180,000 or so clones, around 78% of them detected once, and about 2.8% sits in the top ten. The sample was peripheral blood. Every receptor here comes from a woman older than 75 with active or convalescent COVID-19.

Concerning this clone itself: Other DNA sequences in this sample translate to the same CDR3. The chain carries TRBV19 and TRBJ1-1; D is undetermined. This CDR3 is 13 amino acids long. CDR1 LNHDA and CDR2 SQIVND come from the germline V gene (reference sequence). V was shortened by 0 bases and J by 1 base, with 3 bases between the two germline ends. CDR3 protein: CASSIDRNTEAFF. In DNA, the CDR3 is TGTGCCAGTAGTATAGATAGGAACACTGAAGCTTTCTTT.

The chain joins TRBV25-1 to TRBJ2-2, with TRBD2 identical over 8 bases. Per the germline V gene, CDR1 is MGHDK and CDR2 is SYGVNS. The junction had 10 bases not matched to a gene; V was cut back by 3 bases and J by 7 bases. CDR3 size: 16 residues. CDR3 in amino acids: CASSDGKRGIFGELFF. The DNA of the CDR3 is TGTGCCAGCAGTGACGGAAAGCGGGGGATTTTCGGGGAGCTGTTTTTT.

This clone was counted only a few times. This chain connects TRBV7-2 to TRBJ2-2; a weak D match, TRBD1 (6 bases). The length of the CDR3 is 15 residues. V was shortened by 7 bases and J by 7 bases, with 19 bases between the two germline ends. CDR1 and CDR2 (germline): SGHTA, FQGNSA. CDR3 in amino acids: CASTRRAGDIGELFF. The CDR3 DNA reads TGTGCCAGCACCCGTCGGGCAGGGGATATCGGGGAGCTGTTTTTT.

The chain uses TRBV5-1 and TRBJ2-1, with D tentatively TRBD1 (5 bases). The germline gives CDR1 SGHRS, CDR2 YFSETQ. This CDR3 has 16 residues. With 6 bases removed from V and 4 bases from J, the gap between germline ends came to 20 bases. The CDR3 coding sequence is TGCGCCAGCAAGCTGGGGCCCTCGAGTTCATACAATGAGCAGTTCTTC. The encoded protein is CASKLGPSSSYNEQFF.

The CDR3: CASSISGSYEQYF. The CDR3 nucleotides are TGTGCCAGTAGTATATCGGGATCCTACGAGCAGTACTTC. The gene calls are TRBV19 and TRBJ2-7, with a weak D call TRBD2 (5 bases). Looked up from germline, CDR1 is LNHDA and CDR2 is SQIVND (reference sequence). Trimming took 2 bases from V and 1 from J, leaving 6 bases between them. This CDR3 comprises 13 residues.

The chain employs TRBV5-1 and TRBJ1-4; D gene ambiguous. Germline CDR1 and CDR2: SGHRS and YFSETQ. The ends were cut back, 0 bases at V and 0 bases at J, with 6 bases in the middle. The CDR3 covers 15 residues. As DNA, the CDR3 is TGCGCCAGCAGCTTGGGAAAGCCAACTAATGAAAAACTGTTTTTT. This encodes CASSLGKPTNEKLFF.

This CDR3 reads CASSSRDMDEQFF. The DNA for the CDR3 is TGTGCCAGCAGCTCCCGGGACATGGATGAGCAGTTCTTC. This chain uses TRBV11-1 with TRBJ2-1; D possibly corresponds to TRBD1 (6 bases). Between the trimmed V and J ends, which lost 4 bases and 8 bases, there was a span of 12 bases. Germline CDR1 SGHAT, CDR2 FQDESV (reference sequence). CDR3 length: 13 amino acids.

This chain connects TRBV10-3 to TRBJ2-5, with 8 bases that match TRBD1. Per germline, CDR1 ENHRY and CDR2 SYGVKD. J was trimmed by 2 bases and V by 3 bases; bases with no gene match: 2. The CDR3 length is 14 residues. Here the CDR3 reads CAISDGDRQETQYF. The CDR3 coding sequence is TGTGCCATCAGTGATGGGGACAGGCAAGAGACCCAGTACTTC.

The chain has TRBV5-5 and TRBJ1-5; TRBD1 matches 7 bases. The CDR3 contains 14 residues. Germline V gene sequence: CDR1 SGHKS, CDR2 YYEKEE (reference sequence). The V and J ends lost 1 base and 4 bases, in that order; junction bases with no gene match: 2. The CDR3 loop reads CASSLYRGNQPQHF. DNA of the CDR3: TGTGCCAGCAGCTTGTACAGGGGAAATCAGCCCCAGCATTTT.

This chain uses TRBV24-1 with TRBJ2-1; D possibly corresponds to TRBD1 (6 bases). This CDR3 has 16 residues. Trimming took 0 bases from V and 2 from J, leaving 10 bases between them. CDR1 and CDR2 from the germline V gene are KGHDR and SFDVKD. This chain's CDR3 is CATSDLEGDTYNEQFF. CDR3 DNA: TGTGCCACCAGTGATTTGGAGGGGGATACCTACAATGAGCAGTTCTTC.

The CDR3 is CASSLSPRGSSYNEQFF. CDR3 nucleotides: TGTGCCAGCAGCTTATCCCCCCGGGGGAGCTCCTACAATGAGCAGTTCTTC. The chain is built from TRBV7-9 and TRBJ2-1; TRBD2 might be the D (6 bases). The V end was cut by 2 bases, the J end by 0 bases, with 14 bases between. The CDR3 totals 17 residues. Germline CDR1 SEHNR, CDR2 FQNEAQ (reference sequence).

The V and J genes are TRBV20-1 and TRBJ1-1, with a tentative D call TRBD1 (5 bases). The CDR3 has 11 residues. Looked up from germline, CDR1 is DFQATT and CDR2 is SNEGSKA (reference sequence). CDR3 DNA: TGCCTGGGGGGGAGGCACACTGAAGCTTTCTTT. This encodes CLGGRHTEAFF.

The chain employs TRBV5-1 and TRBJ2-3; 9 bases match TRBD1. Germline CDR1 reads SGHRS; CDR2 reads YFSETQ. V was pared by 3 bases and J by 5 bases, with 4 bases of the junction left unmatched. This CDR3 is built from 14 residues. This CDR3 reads CASSSDRGKDTQYF. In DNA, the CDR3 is TGCGCCAGCAGCTCCGACAGGGGGAAAGATACGCAGTATTTT.

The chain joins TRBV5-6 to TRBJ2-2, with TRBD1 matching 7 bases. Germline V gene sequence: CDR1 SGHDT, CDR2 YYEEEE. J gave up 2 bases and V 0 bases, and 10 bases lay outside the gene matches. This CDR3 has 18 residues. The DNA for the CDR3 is TGTGCCAGCAGCTTGGTGCAGGGGGAACTGCAAAACACCGGGGAGCTGTTTTTT. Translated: CASSLVQGELQNTGELFF.

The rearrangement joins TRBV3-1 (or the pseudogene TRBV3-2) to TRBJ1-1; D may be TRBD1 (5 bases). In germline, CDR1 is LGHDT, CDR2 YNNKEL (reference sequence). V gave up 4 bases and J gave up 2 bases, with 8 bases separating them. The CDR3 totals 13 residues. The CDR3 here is CASSRTSNTEAFF. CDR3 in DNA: TGTGCCAGCAGCCGGACAAGTAACACTGAAGCTTTCTTT.

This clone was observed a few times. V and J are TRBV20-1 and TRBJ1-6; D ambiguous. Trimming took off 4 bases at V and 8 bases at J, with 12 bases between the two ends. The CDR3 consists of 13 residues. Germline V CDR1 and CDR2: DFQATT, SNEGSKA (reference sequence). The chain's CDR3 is CSAIEEGYSPLHF. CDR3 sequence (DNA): TGCAGTGCTATTGAGGAGGGATATTCACCCCTCCACTTT.

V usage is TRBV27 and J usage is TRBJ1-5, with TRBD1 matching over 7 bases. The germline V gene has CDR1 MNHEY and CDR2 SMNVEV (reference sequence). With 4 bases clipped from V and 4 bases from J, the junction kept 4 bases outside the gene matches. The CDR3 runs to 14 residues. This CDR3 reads CASSSRQGNQPQHF. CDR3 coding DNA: TGTGCCAGCAGTTCCAGACAGGGAAATCAGCCCCAGCATTTT.

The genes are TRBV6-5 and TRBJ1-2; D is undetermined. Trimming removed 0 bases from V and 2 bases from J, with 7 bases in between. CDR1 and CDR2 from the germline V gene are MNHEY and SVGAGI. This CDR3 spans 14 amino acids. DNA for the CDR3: TGTGCCAGCAGTTACTCGGCGGGGAACTATGGCTACACCTTC. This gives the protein CASSYSAGNYGYTF.

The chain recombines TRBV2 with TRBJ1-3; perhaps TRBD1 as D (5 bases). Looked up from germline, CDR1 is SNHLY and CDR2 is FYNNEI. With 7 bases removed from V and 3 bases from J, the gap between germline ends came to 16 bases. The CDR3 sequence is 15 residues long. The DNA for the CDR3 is TGTGCCAGCATGGGGGGAGGTGGCGGTGGAAACACCATATATTTT. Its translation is CASMGGGGGGNTIYF.

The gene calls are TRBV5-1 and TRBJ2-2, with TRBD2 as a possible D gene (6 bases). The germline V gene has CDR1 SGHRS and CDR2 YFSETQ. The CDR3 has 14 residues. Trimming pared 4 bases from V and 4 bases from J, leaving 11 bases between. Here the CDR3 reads CASSPDGGTGELFF. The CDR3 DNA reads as TGCGCCAGCAGCCCTGACGGGGGCACCGGGGAGCTGTTTTTT. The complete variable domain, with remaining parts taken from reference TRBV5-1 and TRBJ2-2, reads KAGVTQTPRYLIKTRGQQVTLSCSPISGHRSVSWYQQTPGQGLQFLFEYFSETQRNKGNFPGRFSGRQFSNSRSEMNVSTLELGDSALYLCASSPDGGTGELFFGEGSRLTVL.

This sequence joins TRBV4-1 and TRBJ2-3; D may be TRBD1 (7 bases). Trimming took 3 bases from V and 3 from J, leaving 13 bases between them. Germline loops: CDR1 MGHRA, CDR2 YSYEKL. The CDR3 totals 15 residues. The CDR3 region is CASSHQGGGTDTQYF. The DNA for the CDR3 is TGCGCCAGCAGCCATCAGGGGGGCGGAACAGATACGCAGTATTTT.

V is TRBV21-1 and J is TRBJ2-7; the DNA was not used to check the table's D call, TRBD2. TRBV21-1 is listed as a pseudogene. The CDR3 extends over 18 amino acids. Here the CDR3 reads CASSFRGALAGGPYEQYF. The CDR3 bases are TGTGCCAGCAGCTTTCGAGGTGCGTTAGCGGGGGGTCCCTACGAGCAGTACTTC.

DNA of the CDR3: TGTGCCAGCAGGCGTACGTCTATGAACACTGAAGCTTTCTTT. Amino acid sequence: CASRRTSMNTEAFF. The V and J genes are TRBV6-5 and TRBJ1-1; D is unclear. There are 14 residues in the CDR3. Between the trimmed V and J ends, which lost 6 bases and 0 bases, there was a span of 11 bases. Per the germline V gene, CDR1 is MNHEY and CDR2 is SVGAGI.

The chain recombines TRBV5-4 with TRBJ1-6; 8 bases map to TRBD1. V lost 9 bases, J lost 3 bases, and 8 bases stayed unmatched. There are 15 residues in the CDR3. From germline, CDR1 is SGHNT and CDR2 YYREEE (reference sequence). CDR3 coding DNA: TGTGCCACGCAACAGGGGGAGATCTATAATTCACCCCTCCACTTT. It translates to CATQQGEIYNSPLHF.

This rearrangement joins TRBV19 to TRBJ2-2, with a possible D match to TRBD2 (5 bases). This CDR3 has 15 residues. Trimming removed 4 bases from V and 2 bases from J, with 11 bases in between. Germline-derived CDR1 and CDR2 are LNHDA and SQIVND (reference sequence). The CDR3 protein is CASSRRGLNTGELFF. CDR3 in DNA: TGTGCCAGTAGTAGACGTGGACTTAACACCGGGGAGCTGTTTTTT.

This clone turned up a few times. The CDR3 DNA reads TGCAGCGTTACGCAGGGGTTGTCGGCCTACGAGCAGTACTTC. Residues: CSVTQGLSAYEQYF. The chain carries TRBV29-1 and TRBJ2-7; possible D gene TRBD1, 6 bases. The ends were cut back, 5 bases at V and 2 bases at J, with 16 bases in the middle. CDR1 and CDR2 (germline): SQVTM, ANQGSEA. CDR3 length equals 14 residues.

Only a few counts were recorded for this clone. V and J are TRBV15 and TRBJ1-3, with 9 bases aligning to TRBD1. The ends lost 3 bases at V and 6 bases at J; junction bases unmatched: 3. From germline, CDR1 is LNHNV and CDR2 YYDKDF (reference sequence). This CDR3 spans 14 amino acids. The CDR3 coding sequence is TGTGCCACCAGCAGGGGACAGGGAGTAAACACCATATATTTT. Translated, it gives CATSRGQGVNTIYF. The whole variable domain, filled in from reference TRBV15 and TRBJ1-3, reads DAMVIQNPRYQVTQFGKPVTLSCSQTLNHNVMYWYQQKSSQAPKLLFHYYDKDFNNEADTPDNFQSRRPNTSFCFLDIRSPGLGDTAMYLCATSRGQGVNTIYFGEGSWLTVV.

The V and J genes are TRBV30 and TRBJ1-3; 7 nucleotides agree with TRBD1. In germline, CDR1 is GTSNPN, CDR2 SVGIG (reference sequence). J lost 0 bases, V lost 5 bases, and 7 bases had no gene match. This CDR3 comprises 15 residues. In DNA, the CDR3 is TGTGCCTGGTCCCCTGGGACAGTCTCTGGAAACACCATATATTTT. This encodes CAWSPGTVSGNTIYF.